What follows are 5 T cell receptor beta chains derived from one specimen sequenced in a study of Ad26.COV2.S vaccination and SARS-CoV-2 variants (dated by TCRdb to the early 2020s). The treatment or condition label of this sample denotes: about 20 received Ad26.COV2.S at low or high dose, single or two shots; roughly five received placebo; per-sample allocation not given. For vaccine and placebo recipients, repertoires were sequenced using samples collected on day 63 after the first injection. Library construction relied on the immunoSEQ multiplex PCR assay. TCRdb provides this immuneACCESS table in a form limited to in-frame rearrangements. Some clones are lacking; in checked studies, under half of them reflect an unresolved V gene, and why the rest are absent is not known. The sample table lists around 300,000 clones, about 87% of them with a count of one. The ten largest clonotypes hold approximately 5.9% of the sample.

This specimen consisted of peripheral blood, obtained in a trial of Ad26.COV2.S vaccine versus placebo. These receptors originate from a person between 18 and 65 years old who received the Ad26.COV2.S COVID-19 vaccine or a placebo.

The V and J genes are TRBV6-5 and TRBJ1-1; D gene uncertain. This CDR3 is 13 amino acids long. Trimming removed 6 bases at V and 2 bases at J, with 10 bases between. Germline assignment: CDR1 MNHEY and CDR2 SVGAGI. CDR3 protein: CASRPSLNTEAFF. The CDR3 DNA reads TGTGCCAGCAGACCTTCTCTAAACACTGAAGCTTTCTTT.

The chain carries TRBV11-3 and TRBJ2-7, with D perhaps being TRBD1 or TRBD2 (5 bases each). The ends were cut back, 2 bases at V and 2 bases at J, with 10 bases in the middle. The CDR3 has 14 amino acids. CDR1 and CDR2 from the germline V gene are SGHNT and YENEEA. CDR3 bases: TGTGCCAGCAGCTTACGGGACGGCCCCTACGAGCAGTACTTC. This encodes CASSLRDGPYEQYF.

The rearrangement uses TRBV25-1 and TRBJ1-3; D gene uncertain. The CDR3 consists of 15 residues. The V gene lost 1 base and the J gene lost 3 bases, with 10 bases spanning the gap. Germline assignment: CDR1 MGHDK and CDR2 SYGVNS. Here the CDR3 reads CASSELSTFGNTIYF. As DNA, the CDR3 is TGTGCCAGCAGTGAATTATCGACGTTTGGAAACACCATATATTTT.

V and J are TRBV28 and TRBJ2-7, with 9 bases fitting TRBD1. This CDR3 has 13 amino acids. CDR1 and CDR2 (germline): MDHEN, SYDVKM. V dropped 6 bases and J dropped 5; count of bases not matched to a gene: 5. CDR3 residues: CASRGTGSHEQYF. As DNA, the CDR3 is TGTGCCAGCAGGGGGACAGGGTCCCACGAGCAGTACTTC. The entire variable domain, with the rest obtained from reference TRBV28 and TRBJ2-7, is as follows: DVKVTQSSRYLVKRTGEKVFLECVQDMDHENMFWYRQDPGLGLRLIYFSYDVKMKEKGDIPEGYSVSREKKERFSLILESASTNQTSMYLCASRGTGSHEQYFGPGTRLTVT.

The V gene is TRBV12-5, the J gene TRBJ1-4; D not resolved. This CDR3 contains 14 residues. The V gene lost 3 bases and the J gene lost 3 bases, with 8 bases spanning the gap. Germline CDR1 and CDR2: LGHNT and FRNRAP. The CDR3 nucleotides are TGTGCTAGTGGTTTATTCAGGCCTAATGAAAAACTGTTTTTT. Encoded protein: CASGLFRPNEKLFF.